Listed below are T cell receptor beta chains from one sample, sequenced in a study of blood T cell repertoires in COVID-19. The protocol was immunoSEQ multiplex PCR, while the TCRdb copy is restricted to in-frame clones and leaves out a portion. In the table there are 400,000 or so clones, 80% to 95% of which are singletons. Material: PBMCs or T cells enriched from blood (not recorded which). Receptor source: a young man who had recovered from COVID-19. Both conserved end residues are part of each CDR3. Each record gives: J gene, V gene, D gene, clone size, CDR3 DNA, CDR3 protein. The D gene is left open where the match is weak. The size entry is marked missing in some rows and otherwise reads once, few, many or a size class.

TRBJ1-6,TRBV3-1/TRBV3-2,.,.,TGTGCCAGCACGCAGGAAGCATTCAGCTCCTATAATTCACCCCTCCACTTT,CASTQEAFSSYNSPLHF
TRBJ2-3,TRBV6-1,TRBD2,.,TGTGCCAGCAGTGAAAGACTAGCGGGAAGCACAGATACGCAGTATTTT,CASSERLAGSTDTQYF
TRBJ1-5,TRBV2,TRBD1,.,TGTGCCAGCGGATCCGGGACAGGGGGCTTTCAGCCCCAGCATTTT,CASGSGTGGFQPQHF
TRBJ1-3,TRBV5-5,.,.,TGTGCCAGCAGCTTCCCAGGGGAGCGCGGAAACACCATATATTTT,CASSFPGERGNTIYF
TRBJ2-7,TRBV5-6,.,once,TGTGCCAGCAGTATGCTTAACGGGTACTACGAGCAGTACTTC,CASSMLNGYYEQYF
TRBJ2-7,TRBV10-1,TRBD1,.,TGCGCCAGCAGCACCGGGACAGGGTTAAGCGAGCAGTACTTC,CASSTGTGLSEQYF
TRBJ2-1,TRBV7-3,TRBD2,.,TGTGCCAGCAGCTCGGGACTAGCCGTCAATGAGCAGTTCTTC,CASSSGLAVNEQFF
TRBJ2-7,TRBV28,TRBD2,.,TGTGCCAGCAGGAGACTAGCGGGAGGGTTAGAGCAGTACTTC,CASRRLAGGLEQYF
TRBJ2-7,TRBV19,TRBD2,.,TGTGCCAGCCATGGGGGAGGGCGCTACGAGCAGTACTTC,CASHGGGRYEQYF
TRBJ2-7,TRBV28,TRBD1,.,TGTGCCAGCAGTAGGGGGCGCGGGTACGAGCAGTACTTC,CASSRGRGYEQYF
TRBJ1-6,TRBV7-9,.,once,TGTGCCAGCAGCTTAGACAGGTCGGGGGTTGGTAATTCACCCCTCCACTTT,CASSLDRSGVGNSPLHF
TRBJ1-5,TRBV10-3,TRBD1,.,TGTGCCATCAGTTCGACAGGGGGCAATCAGCCCCAGCATTTT,CAISSTGGNQPQHF
TRBJ2-1,TRBV15,TRBD2,.,TGTGCCACGAGGACTAGCGGGAATCACAATGAGCAGTTCTTC,CATRTSGNHNEQFF
TRBJ1-4,TRBV5-4,.,.,TGTGCCAGCAGCTTGTTCCAGGTTAGGGAAAAACTGTTTTTT,CASSLFQVREKLFF
TRBJ2-2,TRBV12-3/TRBV12-4,.,.,TGTGCCAGCAGTTTAGGGTGGGAGCGGGAGCTGTTTTTT,CASSLGWERELFF
TRBJ2-7,TRBV27,.,.,TGTGCCAGCAGTTTAAGCGGACTTGGGATCTACGAGCAGTACTTC,CASSLSGLGIYEQYF
TRBJ1-3,TRBV28,.,.,TGTGCCATCCTAAGGAGTTCAGGGGCTGGCTCTGCTGGAAACACCATATATTTT,CAILRSSGAGSAGNTIYF
TRBJ1-1,TRBV12-3/TRBV12-4,.,.,TGTGCCAGCAGCCCGGGACTTGGAGCTTTCTTT,CASSPGLGAFF
TRBJ1-4,TRBV5-6,TRBD1,.,TGTGCCAGCAGCTCACTGGGACAGGGAGGGAATGAAAAACTGTTTTTT,CASSSLGQGGNEKLFF
TRBJ1-6,TRBV20-1,.,.,TGCAGTGCTAGTCCGCCGGACAGAGTTTTACCCCTCCACTTT,CSASPPDRVLPLHF
TRBJ2-3,TRBV11-1,TRBD2,.,TGTGCCAGCAGCTTACTAGCGGGAGGCACAGATACGCAGTATTTT,CASSLLAGGTDTQYF
TRBJ2-2,TRBV27,TRBD2,.,TGTGCCAGCAGTCCCCGGCTAGCGGGAGGGCGTGGCACCGGGGAGCTGTTTTTT,CASSPRLAGGRGTGELFF
TRBJ2-7,TRBV2,TRBD1,.,TGTGCCAGCAGAGGGACAGGGAACTACGAGCAGTACTTC,CASRGTGNYEQYF